This TCR beta chain was sequenced in a study of OX40 agonist ivuxolimab in advanced cancers. Across the study: Three partial responders included one hepatocellular carcinoma patient and two cutaneous melanoma patients. Regarding the study as a whole: Still undetermined is the antigen specificity of the expanded peripheral T cells.

If patients had autoimmune disease history or systemic immunosuppression, they were excluded. Assay: immunoSEQ multiplex PCR; the TCRdb copy retains only in-frame clones and omits some. The sample lists about 32,000 clones, approximately 89% occurring once. This clone appeared once. Its antigen remains unknown. Germline V gene lookup returns CDR1 LNHDA and CDR2 SQIVND (reference sequence). With 7 bases removed from V and 4 bases from J, the gap between germline ends came to 22 bases. The CDR3 is 16 amino acids. The sequence was obtained from an adult with an advanced solid tumor such as melanoma, head and neck, liver or kidney cancer. This rearrangement joins TRBV19 to TRBJ1-2; D is perhaps TRBD1 (5 bases). Specimen: CD4+ or CD8+ T cells sorted from blood, collected in a trial of the OX40 agonist ivuxolimab. CDR3 bases: TGTGCCAGTATACCCAGGGAGGGGAAAGTGGGCTATGGCTACACCTTC. This codes for CASIPREGKVGYGYTF.